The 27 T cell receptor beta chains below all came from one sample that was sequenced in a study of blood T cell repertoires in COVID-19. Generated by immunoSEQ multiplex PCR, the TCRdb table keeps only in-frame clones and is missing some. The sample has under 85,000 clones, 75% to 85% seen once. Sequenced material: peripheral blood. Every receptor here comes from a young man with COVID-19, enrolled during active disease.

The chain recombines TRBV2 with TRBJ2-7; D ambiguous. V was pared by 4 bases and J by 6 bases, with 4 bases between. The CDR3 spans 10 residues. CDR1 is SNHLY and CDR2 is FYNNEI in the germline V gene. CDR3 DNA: TGTGCCAGCAGTGTCGGCGAGCAGTACTTC. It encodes CASSVGEQYF.

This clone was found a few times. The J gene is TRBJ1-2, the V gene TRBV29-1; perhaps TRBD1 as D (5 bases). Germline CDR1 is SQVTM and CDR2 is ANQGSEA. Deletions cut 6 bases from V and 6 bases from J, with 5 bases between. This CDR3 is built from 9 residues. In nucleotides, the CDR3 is TGCAGCGTGACAGATGGCTACACCTTC. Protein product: CSVTDGYTF.

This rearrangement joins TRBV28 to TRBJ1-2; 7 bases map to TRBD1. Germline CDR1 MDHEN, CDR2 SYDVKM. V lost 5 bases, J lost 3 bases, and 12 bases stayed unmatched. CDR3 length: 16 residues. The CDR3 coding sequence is TGTGCCAGCAGTCCCTGGGACAGACTCTCCTACTATGGCTACACCTTC. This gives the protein CASSPWDRLSYYGYTF.

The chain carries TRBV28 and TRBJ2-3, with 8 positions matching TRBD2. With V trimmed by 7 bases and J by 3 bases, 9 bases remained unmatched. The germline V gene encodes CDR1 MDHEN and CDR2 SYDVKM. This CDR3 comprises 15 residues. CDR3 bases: TGTGCCAGCATCCGGGAGGGCCGTCGGACAGATACGCAGTATTTT. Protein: CASIREGRRTDTQYF.

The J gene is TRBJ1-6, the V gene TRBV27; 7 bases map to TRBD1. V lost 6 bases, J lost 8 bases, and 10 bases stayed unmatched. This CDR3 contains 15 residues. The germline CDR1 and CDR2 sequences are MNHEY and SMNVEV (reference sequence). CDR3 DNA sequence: TGTGCCAGCAGACGGGACAGCCGTTCCTATTCACCCCTCCACTTT. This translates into CASRRDSRSYSPLHF.

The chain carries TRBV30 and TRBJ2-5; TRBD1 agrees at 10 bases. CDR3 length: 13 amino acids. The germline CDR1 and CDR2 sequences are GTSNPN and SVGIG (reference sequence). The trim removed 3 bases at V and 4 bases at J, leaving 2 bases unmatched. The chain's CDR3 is CAWSGTGVETQYF. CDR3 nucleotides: TGTGCCTGGAGCGGGACAGGGGTAGAGACCCAGTACTTC.

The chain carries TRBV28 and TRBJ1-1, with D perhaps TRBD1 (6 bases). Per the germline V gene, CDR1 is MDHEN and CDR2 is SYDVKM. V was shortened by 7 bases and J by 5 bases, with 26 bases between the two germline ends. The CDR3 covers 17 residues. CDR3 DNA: TGTGCCAGCAACGAACCGACAGGTAGGGTTGGAAAGACTGAAGCTTTCTTT. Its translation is CASNEPTGRVGKTEAFF.

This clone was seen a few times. CDR3 nucleotides: TGTGCCAGCAGCTTTGAGGCGGGAGCCACAGATACGCAGTATTTT. It codes for CASSFEAGATDTQYF. The rearrangement links TRBV2 to TRBJ2-3; the match to TRBD2 covers 7 bases. This CDR3 has 15 residues. Germline trimming cut 6 bases from V and 2 bases from J; bases unmatched to any gene: 8. Germline V gene sequence: CDR1 SNHLY, CDR2 FYNNEI.

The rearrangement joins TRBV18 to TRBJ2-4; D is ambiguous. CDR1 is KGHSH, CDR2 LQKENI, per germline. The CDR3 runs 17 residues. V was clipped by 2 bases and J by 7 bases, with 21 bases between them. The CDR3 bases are TGTGCCAGCTCACCAGAGTCCGGAGATTCACGAGCGAACATTCAGTACTTC. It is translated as CASSPESGDSRANIQYF.

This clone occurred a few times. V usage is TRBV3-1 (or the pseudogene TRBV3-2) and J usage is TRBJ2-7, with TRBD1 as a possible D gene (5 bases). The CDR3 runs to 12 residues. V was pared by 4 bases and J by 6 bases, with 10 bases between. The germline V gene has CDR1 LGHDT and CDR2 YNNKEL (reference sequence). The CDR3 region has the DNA TGTGCCAGCAGCCTTCTGGGGCTCGAGCAGTACTTC. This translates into CASSLLGLEQYF.

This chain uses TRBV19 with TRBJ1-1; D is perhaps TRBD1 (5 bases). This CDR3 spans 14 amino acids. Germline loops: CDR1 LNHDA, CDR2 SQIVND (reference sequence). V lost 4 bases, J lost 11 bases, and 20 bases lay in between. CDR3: CASSTALGGTEAFF. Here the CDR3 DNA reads TGTGCCAGTAGTACAGCTTTGGGGGGAACGGAGGCTTTCTTT.

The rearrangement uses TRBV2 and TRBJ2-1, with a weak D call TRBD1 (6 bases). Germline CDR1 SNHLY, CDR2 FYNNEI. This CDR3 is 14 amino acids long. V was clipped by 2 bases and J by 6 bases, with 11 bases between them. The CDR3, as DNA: TGTGCCAGCAGTGAACCCAGGGGAGCCAATGAGCAGTTCTTC. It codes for CASSEPRGANEQFF.

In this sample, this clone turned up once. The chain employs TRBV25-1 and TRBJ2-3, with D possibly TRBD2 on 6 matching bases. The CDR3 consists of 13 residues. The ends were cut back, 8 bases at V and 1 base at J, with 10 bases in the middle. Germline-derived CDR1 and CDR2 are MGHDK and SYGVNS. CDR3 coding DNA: TGTGCCAGCGCGGACTACGGCACAGATACGCAGTATTTT. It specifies CASADYGTDTQYF. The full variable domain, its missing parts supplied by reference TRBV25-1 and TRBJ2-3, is EADIYQTPRYLVIGTGKKITLECSQTMGHDKMYWYQQDPGMELHLIHYSYGVNSTEKGDLSSESTVSRIRTEHFPLTLESARPSHTSQYLCASADYGTDTQYFGPGTRLTVL.

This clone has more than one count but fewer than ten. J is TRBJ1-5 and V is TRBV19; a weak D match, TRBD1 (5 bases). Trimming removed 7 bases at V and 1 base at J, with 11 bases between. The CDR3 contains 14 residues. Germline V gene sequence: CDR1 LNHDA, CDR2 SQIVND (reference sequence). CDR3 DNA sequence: TGTGCCAGTACCTCAGGGTGGAGCAATCAGCCCCAGCATTTT. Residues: CASTSGWSNQPQHF.

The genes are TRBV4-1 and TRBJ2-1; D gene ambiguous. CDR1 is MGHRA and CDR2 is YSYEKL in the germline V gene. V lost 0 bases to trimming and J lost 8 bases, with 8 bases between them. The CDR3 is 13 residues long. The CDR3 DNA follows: TGCGCCAGCAGCCAAGATTACTTGGATGAGCAGTTCTTC. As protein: CASSQDYLDEQFF.

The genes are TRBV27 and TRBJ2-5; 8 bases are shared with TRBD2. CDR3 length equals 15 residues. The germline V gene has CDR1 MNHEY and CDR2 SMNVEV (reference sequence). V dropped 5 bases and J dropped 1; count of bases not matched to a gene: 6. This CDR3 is CASSPTAGAQETQYF. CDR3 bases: TGTGCCAGCAGTCCCACAGCGGGAGCCCAAGAGACCCAGTACTTC.

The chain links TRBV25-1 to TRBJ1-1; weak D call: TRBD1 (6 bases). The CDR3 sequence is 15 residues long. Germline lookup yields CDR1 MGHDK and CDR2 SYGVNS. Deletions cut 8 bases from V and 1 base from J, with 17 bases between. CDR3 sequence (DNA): TGTGCCAGCGACCCTGGGGGGGGGCCGAACACTGAAGCTTTCTTT. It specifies CASDPGGGPNTEAFF.

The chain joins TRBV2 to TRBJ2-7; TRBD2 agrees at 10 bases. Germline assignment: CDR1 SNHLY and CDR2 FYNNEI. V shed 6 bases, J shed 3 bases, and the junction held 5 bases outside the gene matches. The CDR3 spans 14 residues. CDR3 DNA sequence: TGTGCCAGCAGATCCGGGACTAGCGTCTACGAGCAGTACTTC. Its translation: CASRSGTSVYEQYF.

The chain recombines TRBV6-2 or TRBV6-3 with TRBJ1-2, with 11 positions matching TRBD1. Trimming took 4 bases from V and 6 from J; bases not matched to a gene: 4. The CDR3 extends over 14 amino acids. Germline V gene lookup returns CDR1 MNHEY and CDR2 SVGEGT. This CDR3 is CASSSPDRGHGYTF. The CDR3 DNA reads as TGTGCCAGCAGTTCCCCGGACAGGGGGCATGGCTACACCTTC.

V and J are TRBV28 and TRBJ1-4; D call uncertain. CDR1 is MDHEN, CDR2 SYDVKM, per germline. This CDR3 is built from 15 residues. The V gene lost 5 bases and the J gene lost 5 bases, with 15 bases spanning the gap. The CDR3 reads CASSPLSPENEKLFF. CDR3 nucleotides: TGTGCCAGCAGTCCCCTCAGCCCGGAGAATGAAAAACTGTTTTTT.

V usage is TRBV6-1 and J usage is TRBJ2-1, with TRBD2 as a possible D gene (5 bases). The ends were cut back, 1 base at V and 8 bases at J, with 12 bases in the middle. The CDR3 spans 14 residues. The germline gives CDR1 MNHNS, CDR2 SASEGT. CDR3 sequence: CASSEVLARDEQFF. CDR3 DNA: TGTGCCAGCAGTGAAGTTTTAGCGAGGGATGAGCAGTTCTTC.

The chain's CDR3 is CASSLGGSGTYNEQFF. The CDR3 coding sequence is TGTGCCAGCAGCTTAGGTGGTAGCGGAACCTACAATGAGCAGTTCTTC. This chain links TRBV7-6 with TRBJ2-1, with D possibly being TRBD2 (6 bases). V gave up 1 base and J gave up 2 bases, with 12 bases separating them. Germline values: CDR1 SGHVS, CDR2 FNYEAQ. The CDR3 has 16 amino acids.

CDR3 region: CASSATTGGGGYTF. The CDR3 bases are TGTGCCAGCAGCGCCACAACAGGGGGAGGTGGCTACACCTTC. The J gene is TRBJ1-2, the V gene TRBV5-5; the match to TRBD1 covers 8 bases. V dropped 4 bases and J dropped 7; count of bases not matched to a gene: 9. The length of the CDR3 is 14 residues. CDR1 SGHKS and CDR2 YYEKEE come from the germline V gene (reference sequence).

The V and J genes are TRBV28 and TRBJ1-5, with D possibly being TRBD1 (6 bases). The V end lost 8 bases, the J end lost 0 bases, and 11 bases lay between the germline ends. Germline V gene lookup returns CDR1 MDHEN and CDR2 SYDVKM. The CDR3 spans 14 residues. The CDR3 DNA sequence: TGTGCCAGCGCGGGGGGGCTTAGCAATCAGCCCCAGCATTTT. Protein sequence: CASAGGLSNQPQHF.

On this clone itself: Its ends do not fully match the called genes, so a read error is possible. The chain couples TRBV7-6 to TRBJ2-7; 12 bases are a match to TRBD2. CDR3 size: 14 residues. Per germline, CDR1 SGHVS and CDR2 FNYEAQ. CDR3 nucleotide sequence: TGTGCCAGCAGCTTAGGGACTAGCGGGACCCTTAGGGACTTC. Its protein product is CASSLGTSGTLRDF.

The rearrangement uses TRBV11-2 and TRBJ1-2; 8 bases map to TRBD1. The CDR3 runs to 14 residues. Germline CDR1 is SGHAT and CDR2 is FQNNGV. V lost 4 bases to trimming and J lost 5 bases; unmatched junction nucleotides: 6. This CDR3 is CASSSYTGGYGYTF. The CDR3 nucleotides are TGTGCCAGCAGCTCATACACAGGGGGTTATGGCTACACCTTC.

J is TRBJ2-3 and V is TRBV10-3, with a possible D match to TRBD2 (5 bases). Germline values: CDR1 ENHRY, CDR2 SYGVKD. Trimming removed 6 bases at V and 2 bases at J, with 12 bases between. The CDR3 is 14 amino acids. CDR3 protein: CAIRRTGDTDTQYF. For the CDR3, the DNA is TGTGCCATCAGAAGGACTGGAGACACAGATACGCAGTATTTT.